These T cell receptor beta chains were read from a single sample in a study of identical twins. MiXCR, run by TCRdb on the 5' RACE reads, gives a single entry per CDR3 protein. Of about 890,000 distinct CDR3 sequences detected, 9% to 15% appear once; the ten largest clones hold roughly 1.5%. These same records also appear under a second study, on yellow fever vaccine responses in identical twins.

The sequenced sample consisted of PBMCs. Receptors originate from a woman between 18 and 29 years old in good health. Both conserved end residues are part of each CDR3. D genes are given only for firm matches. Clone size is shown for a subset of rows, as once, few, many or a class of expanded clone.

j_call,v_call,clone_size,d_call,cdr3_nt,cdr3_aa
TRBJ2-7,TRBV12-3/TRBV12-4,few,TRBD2,TGTGCCAGCAGGGGACTAGCGGGAGACCGAAGCTCCTACGAGCAGTACTTC,CASRGLAGDRSSYEQYF
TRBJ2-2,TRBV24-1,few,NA,TGTGCCACCAGTGATTTGAGCAGGGCGGACACCGGGGAGCTGTTTTTT,CATSDLSRADTGELFF
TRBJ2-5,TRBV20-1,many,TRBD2,TGCAGTGCTAGACCTCCTGGGACTAGTGGAGAGACCCAGTACTTC,CSARPPGTSGETQYF
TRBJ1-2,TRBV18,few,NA,TGTGCCAGCTCACCGGAGGACAAAATTGGCTACACCTTC,CASSPEDKIGYTF
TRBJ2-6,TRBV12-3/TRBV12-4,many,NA,TGTGCCAGCAGTTTTGGTGGGGCCAACGTCCTGACTTTC,CASSFGGANVLTF
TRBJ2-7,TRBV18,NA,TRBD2,TGTGCCAGCTCACCAGGGACTAGCTGGGAGCAGTACTTC,CASSPGTSWEQYF
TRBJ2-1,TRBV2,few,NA,TGTGCCAGCAGTGAAGAGAACAGGGCTGACCTCAATGAGCAGTTCTTC,CASSEENRADLNEQFF
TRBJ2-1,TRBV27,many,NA,TGTGCCAGCAGTGACATCCGAGTAGCTGAGCAGTTCTTC,CASSDIRVAEQFF
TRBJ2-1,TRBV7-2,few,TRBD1,TGTGCCAGCAGCACGCGGACAGGGGTCTCCTACAATGAGCAGTTCTTC,CASSTRTGVSYNEQFF
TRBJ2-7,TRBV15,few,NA,TGTGCCACCAGCAGCCCTTTGGGCTCCTCCTACGAGCAGTACTTC,CATSSPLGSSYEQYF
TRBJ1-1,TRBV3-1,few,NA,TGTGCCAGCAGCCAAGATCGATTAACCCGTACTGAAGCTTTCTTT,CASSQDRLTRTEAFF
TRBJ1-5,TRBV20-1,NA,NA,TGCAGTGCCGCAGGGGCCAGCAATCAGCCCCAGCATTTT,CSAAGASNQPQHF
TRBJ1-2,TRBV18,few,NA,TGTGCCAGCTCCCCCGAACCGGGAAGAGCTAACTATGGCTACACCTTC,CASSPEPGRANYGYTF
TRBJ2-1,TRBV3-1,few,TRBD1,TGTGCCAGCAGCCAAGGCGGGACAGGGCACAATGAGCAGTTCTTC,CASSQGGTGHNEQFF
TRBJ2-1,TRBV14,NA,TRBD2,TGTGCCAGCAGCCAATTTATGGGAGGGCGGAATGAGCAGTTCTTC,CASSQFMGGRNEQFF
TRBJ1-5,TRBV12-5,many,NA,TGTGCTAGTGGCCCCGACAGAGACCATCAGCCCCAGCATTTT,CASGPDRDHQPQHF
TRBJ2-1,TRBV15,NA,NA,TGTGCCACCAGCAGAGATCCCGGCATGACCAATGAGCAGTTCTTC,CATSRDPGMTNEQFF
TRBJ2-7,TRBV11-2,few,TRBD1,TGTGCCAGCAGCCTAGGACAGGATGCCTACGAGCAGTACTTC,CASSLGQDAYEQYF
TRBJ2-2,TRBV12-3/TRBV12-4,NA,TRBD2,TGTGCCAGCAGTTTCGAATCAGGGCTAGCGGGAGTCACCGGGGAGCTGTTTTTT,CASSFESGLAGVTGELFF
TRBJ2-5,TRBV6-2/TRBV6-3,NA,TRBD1,TGTGCCAGCAGACTCCCGGGACAGGGTCAAGAGACCCAGTACTTC,CASRLPGQGQETQYF
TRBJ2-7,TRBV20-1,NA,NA,TGCTGTGCTATCAAATACCGGACTATCAGCTCCTACGAGCAGTACTTC,CCAIKYRTISSYEQYF
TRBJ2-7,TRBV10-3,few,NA,TGTGCCATCAGTGATGGACTTCGGGGGCCTTACGAGCAGTACTTC,CAISDGLRGPYEQYF
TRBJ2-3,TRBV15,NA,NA,TGTGCCACCAGCGAGGGGACCACAGATACGCAGTATTTT,CATSEGTTDTQYF
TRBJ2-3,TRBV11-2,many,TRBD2,TGTGCCAGCAGCTTAGAGGGACTAGCGGGAGTCGGTCACACAGATACGCAGTATTTT,CASSLEGLAGVGHTDTQYF
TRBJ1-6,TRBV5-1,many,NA,TGCGCCAGCAGCTTGGGACGGAACTCCTATAATTCACCCCTCCACTTT,CASSLGRNSYNSPLHF
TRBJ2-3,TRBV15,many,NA,TGTGCCACCAGCAGAGAGTCGGGACTGACAGATACGCAGTATTTT,CATSRESGLTDTQYF
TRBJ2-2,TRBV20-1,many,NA,TGCAGTGCTAGAGAAGGGGGGAACACCGGGGAGCTGTTTTTT,CSAREGGNTGELFF
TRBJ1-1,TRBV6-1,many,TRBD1,TGTGCCAGCAGGGGGGACAGCTGGAACACTGAAGCTTTCTTT,CASRGDSWNTEAFF
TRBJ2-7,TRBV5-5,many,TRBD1,TGTGCCAGCTTGGGGACAGGGGACGAGCAGTACTTC,CASLGTGDEQYF
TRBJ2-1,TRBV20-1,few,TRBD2,TGCAGTGCTAGAGGTCTAGCGGATTCCTACAATGAGCAGTTCTTC,CSARGLADSYNEQFF
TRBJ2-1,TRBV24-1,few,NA,TGTGCCACCAGTGTTGATCAAATTCACTCCTACAATGAGCAGTTCTTC,CATSVDQIHSYNEQFF
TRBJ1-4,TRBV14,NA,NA,TGTGCCAGCAGCCTTGGAGAGTCAACTAATGAAAAACTGTTTTTT,CASSLGESTNEKLFF
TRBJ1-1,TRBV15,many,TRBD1,TGTGCCACCAGCAGAGAGGCCCGGACAGGAGGGAACACTGAAGCTTTCTTT,CATSREARTGGNTEAFF
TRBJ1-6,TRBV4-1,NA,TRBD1,TGCGCCAGCAGCCAACTGGGACAGGAGAGAAATTCACCCCTCCACTTT,CASSQLGQERNSPLHF
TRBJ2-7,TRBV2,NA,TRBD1,TGTGCCAGCAGGGGGACAGGGTCCGAGCAGTACTTC,CASRGTGSEQYF
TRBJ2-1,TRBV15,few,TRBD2,TGTGCCACCAGCAGTTCACGGGCGGGAGCCTACAATGAGCAGTTCTTC,CATSSSRAGAYNEQFF
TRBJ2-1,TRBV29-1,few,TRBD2,TGCAGCCTGGGGACTAGCGGGAATGAGCAGTTCTTC,CSLGTSGNEQFF
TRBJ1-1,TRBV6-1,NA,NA,TGTGCCAGCTTCGCACAGAACACTGAAGCTTTCTTT,CASFAQNTEAFF
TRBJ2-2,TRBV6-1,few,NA,TGTGCCAGCAGTGAAAGTCAGGGGTCGGGTGGGGAGCTGTTTTTT,CASSESQGSGGELFF
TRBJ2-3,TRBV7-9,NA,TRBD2,TGTGCCAGCAGCTTAGATTCGTGGGAGGGAGATACGCAGTATTTT,CASSLDSWEGDTQYF
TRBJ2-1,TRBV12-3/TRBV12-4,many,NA,TGTGCCAGCAGTTTCGACGGGGAGCAGTTCTTC,CASSFDGEQFF
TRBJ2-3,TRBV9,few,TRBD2,TGTGCCAGCAGCCTTGGGGGGGGAGAAGGCACAGATACGCAGTATTTT,CASSLGGGEGTDTQYF
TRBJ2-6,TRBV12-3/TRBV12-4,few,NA,TGTGCCAGCAGTTCGCCCCGGATCGCTGGGGCCAACGTCCTGACTTTC,CASSSPRIAGANVLTF
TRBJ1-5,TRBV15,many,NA,TGTGCCACCAGCAGGGGTAGCAATCAGCCCCAGCATTTT,CATSRGSNQPQHF
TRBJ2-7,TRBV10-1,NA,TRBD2,TGCGCCAGCAGTGAAGAGTACGGCGGGAGGTACGAGCAGTACTTC,CASSEEYGGRYEQYF
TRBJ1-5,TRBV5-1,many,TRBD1,TGCGCCAGCAGCCCGGACAGGGATCAGCCCCAGCATTTT,CASSPDRDQPQHF
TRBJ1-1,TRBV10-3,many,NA,TGTGCCATCAGTGAGTCAAGAAGTCCGAACACTGAAGCTTTCTTT,CAISESRSPNTEAFF
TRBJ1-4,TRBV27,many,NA,TGTGCCAGCAGCCCAGGGTCCGGGAAACTGTTTTTT,CASSPGSGKLFF